This T cell receptor (beta chain) was captured by sequencing in a study of vaccination and CD4 T cells after COVID-19. About this clonotype: Its antigen is not known.

Germline CDR1 MGHRA, CDR2 YSYEKL. This CDR3 has 13 amino acids. Oncomine TCR Beta short-read sequencing was applied to DNA from cultured CD4+ T cells. Extraction of genomic DNA was performed on cultured CD4+ T cells. Using its own MiXCR run on the PCR reads, TCRdb lists one record per CDR3 protein. Here the sample spans 25,000 or so distinct CDR3 sequences, 36% being singletons. Time point here: late sampling 161 to 241 days after vaccination in three convalescent patients. The treatment: approximately 10-day PBMC culture with coronavirus spike peptide pools or control peptides (ViraFEST assay). Cell culture was performed with under 2.5 million PBMCs per well in the presence of about 11 IU/ml IL-2 and 9.5 to 10 ug/ml peptide pools.

The gene calls are TRBV4-1 and TRBJ2-7; a weak D match, TRBD2 (5 bases). The tail of the sequence fits TRBJ2-5 better, so the J call may be wrong. This clonotype was sampled from a human donor who had recovered from COVID-19. The starting material was CD4+ T cells from blood, cultured in vitro, obtained about 7 months after SARS-CoV-2 vaccination. The CDR3: CASSQVGGETQYF. CDR3 DNA sequence: TGCGCCAGCAGCCAAGTAGGCGGGGAGACCCAGTACTTC.